The 29 T cell receptor beta chains below all came from one sample that was sequenced in a study of blood T cell repertoires in COVID-19 (dated by TCRdb to 2018 to 2020). The method was the immunoSEQ multiplex PCR assay. Here the immuneACCESS table is served through TCRdb, limited to in-frame sequences with V and J called. Missing clones are a known gap in these copies; in checked studies unresolved V genes cover under half, and the rest lacks a known reason. The sample table shows some 320,000 clones, and around 87% are seen once. The ten largest clones represent roughly 7.1% of the sample. The sample was peripheral blood. These receptors all stem from a woman between 50 and 59 years old who had recovered from COVID-19.

CDR3 bases: TGCGCCAGCAGCCAAGCCCAGCGGGGTCGATACGAGCAGTACTTC. Translated, it gives CASSQAQRGRYEQYF. The chain carries TRBV4-3 and TRBJ2-7, with 7 nucleotides matching TRBD2. The CDR3 runs 15 residues. Germline V CDR1 and CDR2: LGHNA, YSLEER. The trim removed 1 base at V and 4 bases at J, leaving 7 bases unmatched.

This chain uses TRBV29-1 with TRBJ2-3; D possibly corresponds to TRBD2 (6 bases). With 4 bases removed from V and 5 bases from J, the gap between germline ends came to 16 bases. Germline-derived CDR1 and CDR2 are SQVTM and ANQGSEA. The CDR3 sequence is 14 residues long. The CDR3 here is CSVATRGGVDTQYF. CDR3 in DNA: TGCAGCGTTGCCACCCGAGGCGGGGTAGATACGCAGTATTTT.

This chain uses TRBV24-1 with TRBJ1-5; D remains ambiguous. With 4 bases removed from V and 5 bases from J, the gap between germline ends came to 5 bases. This CDR3 has 12 amino acids. Germline V gene lookup returns CDR1 KGHDR and CDR2 SFDVKD. The CDR3 loop reads CATSDRYQPQHF. The CDR3 DNA is TGTGCCACCAGTGACAGATATCAGCCCCAGCATTTT.

Concerning this clone itself: Other DNA sequences in the same sample also yield this CDR3. This sequence joins TRBV5-1 and TRBJ1-6; 8 positions match TRBD1. CDR1 and CDR2 from the germline V gene are SGHRS and YFSETQ. The trim removed 4 bases at V and 8 bases at J, leaving 8 bases unmatched. The CDR3 has 15 amino acids. In DNA form, the CDR3 reads TGCGCCAGCAGCCACCGACAGGGGCGGGATTCACCCCTCCACTTT. This sequence encodes CASSHRQGRDSPLHF.

CDR3 sequence: CASQGWAGLFF. In DNA, the CDR3 is TGTGCCAGTCAGGGATGGGCAGGGCTGTTCTTC. The gene calls are TRBV25-1 and TRBJ2-1; perhaps TRBD1 as D (5 bases). The CDR3 sequence is 11 residues long. V gave up 9 bases and J gave up 15 bases, with 18 bases separating them. Germline V gene lookup returns CDR1 MGHDK and CDR2 SYGVNS. The full variable domain, with the rest looked up from reference TRBV25-1 and TRBJ2-1, is EADIYQTPRYLVIGTGKKITLECSQTMGHDKMYWYQQDPGMELHLIHYSYGVNSTEKGDLSSESTVSRIRTEHFPLTLESARPSHTSQYLCASQGWAGLFFGPGTRLTVL.

This clone was observed a few times. The chain employs TRBV7-8 and TRBJ1-4, with 11 bases that match TRBD1. The germline gives CDR1 SGHVS, CDR2 FQNEAQ. J gave up 7 bases and V 5 bases, and 9 bases lay outside the gene matches. The CDR3 loop spans 16 amino acids. CDR3 nucleotides: TGTGCCAGCAGCCGAGGCACGGGACAGGGGGGTGAAAAACTGTTTTTT. Translation gives CASSRGTGQGGEKLFF.

The chain couples TRBV12-3 or TRBV12-4 to TRBJ1-3; the D is unclear. This CDR3 spans 13 amino acids. Trimming took 4 bases from V and 4 from J, leaving 8 bases between them. The CDR3 sequence is CASSSQSGNTIYF. CDR3 sequence (DNA): TGTGCCAGCAGTTCCCAATCCGGAAACACCATATATTTT.

J is TRBJ1-2 and V is TRBV4-1, with 7 bases aligning to TRBD1. Germline CDR1 and CDR2: MGHRA and YSYEKL. J lost 2 bases, V lost 6 bases, and 9 bases had no gene match. The CDR3 covers 15 residues. CDR3 protein: CASRQTTGNNYGYTF. The CDR3 DNA is TGCGCCAGCAGACAAACGACAGGGAACAACTATGGCTACACCTTC.

J is TRBJ2-1 and V is TRBV24-1; weak D call: TRBD1 (6 bases). CDR1 and CDR2 (germline): KGHDR, SFDVKD. The CDR3 contains 15 residues. The V and J ends lost 3 bases and 5 bases respectively, with 13 bases between them. The CDR3 reads CATSDRKDSNNEQFF. The CDR3 nucleotides are TGTGCCACCAGTGATAGGAAGGACAGTAACAATGAGCAGTTCTTC.

This clone was picked up one time. The rearrangement uses TRBV7-2 and TRBJ1-4; D is undetermined. There are 15 residues in the CDR3. Germline CDR1 reads SGHTA; CDR2 reads FQGNSA. With 1 base removed from V and 8 bases from J, the gap between germline ends came to 14 bases. CDR3 DNA: TGTGCCAGCAGCTTAGTGGCGGCTCGAGGCGAAAAACTGTTTTTT. Amino acids: CASSLVAARGEKLFF. The variable domain in full, with the rest retrieved from reference TRBV7-2 and TRBJ1-4, is GAGVSQSPSNKVTEKGKDVELRCDPISGHTALYWYRQSLGQGLEFLIYFQGNSAPDKSGLPSDRFSAERTGGSVSTLTIQRTQQEDSAVYLCASSLVAARGEKLFFGSGTQLSVL.

Only a few counts were recorded for this clone. J is TRBJ2-2 and V is TRBV11-3, with a possible D match to TRBD2 (7 bases). Germline lookup yields CDR1 SGHNT and CDR2 YENEEA. The V gene lost 3 bases and the J gene lost 3 bases, with 11 bases spanning the gap. The CDR3 runs 15 residues. The DNA of the CDR3 is TGTGCCAGCAGCTTCCGGGGGGCCGACACCGGGGAGCTGTTTTTT. Translated, it gives CASSFRGADTGELFF.

The chain links TRBV11-2 to TRBJ2-5; 8 bases are shared with TRBD2. This CDR3 comprises 18 residues. J lost 4 bases, V lost 1 base, and 14 bases had no gene match. Germline lookup yields CDR1 SGHAT and CDR2 FQNNGV. The CDR3 nucleotides read TGTGCCAGCAGCTTAGGGGCCCTAGCGGGTGCCCGAGGAGAGACCCAGTACTTC. Translation gives CASSLGALAGARGETQYF. The whole variable domain, remainder taken from reference TRBV11-2 and TRBJ2-5, is EAGVAQSPRYKIIEKRQSVAFWCNPISGHATLYWYQQILGQGPKLLIQFQNNGVVDDSQLPKDRFSAERLKGVDSTLKIQPAKLEDSAVYLCASSLGALAGARGETQYFGPGTRLLVL.

This clone was observed a single time. The V call is TRBV6-4, the J call TRBJ2-2; D not certain. Germline CDR1 and CDR2: MRHNA and SNTAGT. This CDR3 spans 13 amino acids. V lost 5 bases to trimming and J lost 4 bases, with 8 bases between them. The CDR3 region has the DNA TGTGCCAGCAGTCTAAGAGGCACCGGGGAGCTGTTTTTT. Translation gives CASSLRGTGELFF.

This chain joins TRBV15 and TRBJ2-7; 8 bases agree with TRBD1. Per the germline V gene, CDR1 is LNHNV and CDR2 is YYDKDF (reference sequence). J was trimmed by 6 bases and V by 6 bases; bases with no gene match: 10. The CDR3 covers 14 residues. CDR3 coding DNA: TGTGCCACCAGTACAGGGGGATCTACTCTCGAGCAGTACTTC. Residues: CATSTGGSTLEQYF. Full variable domain (outside the CDR3, taken from reference TRBV15 and TRBJ2-7): DAMVIQNPRYQVTQFGKPVTLSCSQTLNHNVMYWYQQKSSQAPKLLFHYYDKDFNNEADTPDNFQSRRPNTSFCFLDIRSPGLGDTAMYLCATSTGGSTLEQYFGPGTRLTVT.

The V and J genes are TRBV7-3 and TRBJ2-3, with D possibly TRBD2 on 7 matching bases. Trimming pared 5 bases from V and 0 bases from J, leaving 9 bases between. This CDR3 is built from 14 residues. From germline, CDR1 is SGHTA and CDR2 FQGTGA. CDR3 in DNA: TGTGCCAGCAGCAAGGGGGGGAGCACAGATACGCAGTATTTT. Protein: CASSKGGSTDTQYF.

The rearrangement joins TRBV7-2 to TRBJ2-1, with TRBD2 matching 7 bases. The CDR3 is made up of 15 amino acids. Trimming took 4 bases from V and 0 from J; bases not matched to a gene: 3. Germline V gene data show CDR1 as SGHTA and CDR2 as FQGNSA. CDR3 amino acids: CASSYTSVSYNEQFF. The CDR3 nucleotides read TGTGCCAGCAGCTATACTAGCGTCTCCTACAATGAGCAGTTCTTC. Together with reference TRBV7-2 and TRBJ2-1, the CDR3 gives the full variable domain: GAGVSQSPSNKVTEKGKDVELRCDPISGHTALYWYRQSLGQGLEFLIYFQGNSAPDKSGLPSDRFSAERTGGSVSTLTIQRTQQEDSAVYLCASSYTSVSYNEQFFGPGTRLTVL.

A word on this clone: Other DNA sequences in this specimen translate into the identical CDR3. The rearrangement links TRBV5-6 to TRBJ1-2; 8 positions match TRBD1. This CDR3 is 14 amino acids long. V gave up 4 bases and J gave up 2 bases; unmatched junction bases: 4. The germline V gene encodes CDR1 SGHDT and CDR2 YYEEEE. CDR3 region: CASSPTGGNYGYTF. The CDR3, as DNA: TGTGCCAGCAGCCCAACAGGGGGGAACTATGGCTACACCTTC. Using reference TRBV5-6 and TRBJ1-2 for the parts outside the CDR3, the full variable domain is DAGVTQSPTHLIKTRGQQVTLRCSPKSGHDTVSWYQQALGQGPQFIFQYYEEEERQRGNFPDRFSGHQFPNYSSELNVNALLLGDSALYLCASSPTGGNYGYTFGSGTRLTVV.

The chain joins TRBV19 to TRBJ2-1; 7 nucleotides line up with TRBD2. V lost 7 bases and J lost 9; bases outside the gene matches: 12. This CDR3 comprises 14 residues. The germline gives CDR1 LNHDA, CDR2 SQIVND (reference sequence). The CDR3 is CASKLTGGPVEQFF. The CDR3 DNA reads as TGTGCCAGTAAGTTGACGGGAGGTCCCGTTGAGCAGTTCTTC.

J is TRBJ1-2 and V is TRBV28, with D unclear. The germline gives CDR1 MDHEN, CDR2 SYDVKM. The ends were cut back, 3 bases at V and 1 base at J, with 12 bases in the middle. The CDR3 extends over 15 amino acids. CDR3 amino acids: CASSFRRPINYGYTF. For the CDR3, the DNA is TGTGCCAGCAGTTTTAGGCGGCCGATTAACTATGGCTACACCTTC.

The genes are TRBV2 and TRBJ2-5, with TRBD1 as a possible D gene (6 bases). The CDR3 runs to 14 residues. V was cut by 6 bases and J by 2 bases, with 13 bases left in between. The germline CDR1 and CDR2 sequences are SNHLY and FYNNEI. The CDR3 DNA reads TGTGCCAGCAGCTGGACAGCAGTACAAGAGACCCAGTACTTC. This sequence encodes CASSWTAVQETQYF. Variable domain in full (rest from reference TRBV2 and TRBJ2-5): EPEVTQTPSHQVTQMGQEVILRCVPISNHLYFYWYRQILGQKVEFLVSFYNNEISEKSEIFDDQFSVERPDGSNFTLKIRSTKLEDSAMYFCASSWTAVQETQYFGPGTRLLVL.

The chain recombines TRBV4-3 with TRBJ1-1; D not resolved. Trimming took 0 bases from V and 1 from J, leaving 15 bases between them. Per the germline V gene, CDR1 is LGHNA and CDR2 is YSLEER. This CDR3 has 17 amino acids. CDR3 sequence: CASSQDLARAPNTEAFF. In DNA form, the CDR3 reads TGCGCCAGCAGCCAAGATCTAGCGAGGGCACCGAACACTGAAGCTTTCTTT.

This chain uses TRBV6-2 or TRBV6-3 with TRBJ2-7; weak D call: TRBD1 (6 bases). The CDR3 extends over 13 amino acids. Germline CDR1 reads MNHEY; CDR2 reads SVGEGT. V was pared by 6 bases and J by 3 bases, with 12 bases between. Here the CDR3 reads CASSRTAFYEQYF. In DNA, the CDR3 is TGTGCCAGCAGCCGGACAGCCTTCTACGAGCAGTACTTC.

CDR3 DNA sequence: TGCAGTGCCCAGGTTTATGAGCAGTTCTTC. It translates to CSAQVYEQFF. This chain joins TRBV20-1 and TRBJ2-1; the D is unclear. The CDR3 is made up of 10 amino acids. From germline, CDR1 is DFQATT and CDR2 SNEGSKA (reference sequence). The V end lost 6 bases, the J end lost 8 bases, and 8 bases lay between the germline ends.

The genes are TRBV19 and TRBJ1-1; no reliable D call. Trimming removed 1 base at V and 0 bases at J, with 9 bases between. Germline values: CDR1 LNHDA, CDR2 SQIVND (reference sequence). This CDR3 has 15 residues. The CDR3 protein is CASSIGIGMNTEAFF. The CDR3 DNA reads as TGTGCCAGTAGTATAGGTATTGGCATGAACACTGAAGCTTTCTTT.

The rearrangement joins TRBV30 to TRBJ2-7, with 8 bases that match TRBD1. CDR1 is GTSNPN, CDR2 SVGIG, per germline (reference sequence). J lost 5 bases, V lost 5 bases, and 14 bases had no gene match. The CDR3 sequence is 15 residues long. CDR3 nucleotide sequence: TGTGCCTGGGGGGTGGGGTTGGGACAGGACAACGAGCAGTACTTC. It translates to CAWGVGLGQDNEQYF.

This sequence joins TRBV6-2 or TRBV6-3 and TRBJ1-5; tentative D call: TRBD1 (5 bases). Germline V gene data show CDR1 as MNHEY and CDR2 as SVGEGT. V shed 0 bases and J shed 2 bases, with 17 bases lying between them. The CDR3 has 18 amino acids. In nucleotides, the CDR3 is TGTGCCAGCAGTTACTCGAGCAGGGCGTCGGGGGGCAATCAGCCCCAGCATTTT. This gives the protein CASSYSSRASGGNQPQHF.

The chain is built from TRBV6-5 and TRBJ2-4; D ambiguous. Germline CDR1 is MNHEY and CDR2 is SVGAGI. V was trimmed by 7 bases and J by 7 bases, leaving 11 bases between them. This CDR3 has 12 residues. This CDR3 reads CASNSIGNIQYF. CDR3 coding DNA: TGTGCCAGCAACTCAATCGGGAACATTCAGTACTTC.

The chain recombines TRBV2 with TRBJ1-1, with 8 bases fitting TRBD1. CDR1 is SNHLY, CDR2 FYNNEI, per germline. With V trimmed by 4 bases and J by 1 base, 14 bases remained unmatched. This CDR3 is built from 18 residues. The DNA for the CDR3 is TGTGCCAGCAGTGTAGGGGCCCTTAGGACAGGGAGGAACACTGAAGCTTTCTTT. Amino acids: CASSVGALRTGRNTEAFF. Complete variable domain (other parts from reference TRBV2 and TRBJ1-1): EPEVTQTPSHQVTQMGQEVILRCVPISNHLYFYWYRQILGQKVEFLVSFYNNEISEKSEIFDDQFSVERPDGSNFTLKIRSTKLEDSAMYFCASSVGALRTGRNTEAFFGQGTRLTVV.

The chain carries TRBV4-2 and TRBJ2-5; the D is unclear. The V and J ends lost 4 bases and 4 bases respectively, with 10 bases between them. This CDR3 spans 13 amino acids. Germline V gene lookup returns CDR1 LGHNA and CDR2 YNFKEQ. CDR3 DNA: TGTGCCAGCAGCCTTATCCTAGGAGAGACCCAGTACTTC. Protein sequence: CASSLILGETQYF.